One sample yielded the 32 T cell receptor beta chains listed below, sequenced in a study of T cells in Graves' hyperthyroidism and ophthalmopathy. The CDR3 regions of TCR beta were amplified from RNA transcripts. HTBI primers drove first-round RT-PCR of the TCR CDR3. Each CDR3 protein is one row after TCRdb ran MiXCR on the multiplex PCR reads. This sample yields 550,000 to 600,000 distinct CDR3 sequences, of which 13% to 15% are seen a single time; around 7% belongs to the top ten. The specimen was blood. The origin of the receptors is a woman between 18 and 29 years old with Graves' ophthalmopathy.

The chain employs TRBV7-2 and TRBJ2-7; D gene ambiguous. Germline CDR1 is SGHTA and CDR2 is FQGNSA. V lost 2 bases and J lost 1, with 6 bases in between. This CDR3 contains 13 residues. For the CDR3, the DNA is TGTGCCAGCAGCTTAATGTCGTCCTACGAGCAGTACTTC. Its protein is CASSLMSSYEQYF.

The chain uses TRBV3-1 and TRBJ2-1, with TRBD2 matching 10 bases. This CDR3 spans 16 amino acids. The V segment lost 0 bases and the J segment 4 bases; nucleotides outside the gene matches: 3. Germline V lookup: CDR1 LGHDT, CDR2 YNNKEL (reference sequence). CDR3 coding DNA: TGTGCCAGCAGCCAAGAGGGACTAGCGTCGTACAATGAGCAGTTCTTC. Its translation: CASSQEGLASYNEQFF.

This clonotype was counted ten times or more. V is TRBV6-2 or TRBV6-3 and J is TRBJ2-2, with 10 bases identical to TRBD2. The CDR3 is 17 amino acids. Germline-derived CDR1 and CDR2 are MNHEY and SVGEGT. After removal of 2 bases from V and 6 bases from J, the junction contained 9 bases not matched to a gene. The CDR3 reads CASSYHPSGSIPGELFF. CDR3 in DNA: TGTGCCAGCAGTTACCACCCTAGCGGGAGTATCCCCGGGGAGCTGTTTTTT.

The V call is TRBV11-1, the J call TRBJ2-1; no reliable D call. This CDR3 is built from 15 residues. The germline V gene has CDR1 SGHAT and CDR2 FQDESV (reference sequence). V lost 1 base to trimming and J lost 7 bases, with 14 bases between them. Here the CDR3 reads CASSLGAPQGNEQFF. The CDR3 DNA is TGTGCCAGCAGCTTAGGAGCCCCCCAAGGTAATGAGCAGTTCTTC.

The CDR3 DNA reads TGTGCCAGCAGCTTCCTAGGGAACAGGGTCAGTGGCTACACCTTC. It encodes CASSFLGNRVSGYTF. The genes are TRBV11-3 and TRBJ1-2, with a weak D call TRBD1 (6 bases). Germline assignment: CDR1 SGHNT and CDR2 YENEEA. CDR3 length: 15 amino acids. Trimming shortened V by 3 bases and J by 7 bases, and 18 bases separated the two germline ends.

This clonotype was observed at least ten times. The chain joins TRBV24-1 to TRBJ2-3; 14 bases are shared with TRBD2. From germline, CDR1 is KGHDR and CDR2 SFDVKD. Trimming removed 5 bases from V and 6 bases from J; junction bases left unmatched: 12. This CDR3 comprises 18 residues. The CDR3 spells CATSGRPGLAGVADTQYF. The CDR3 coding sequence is TGTGCCACCAGTGGACGACCGGGACTAGCGGGAGTTGCCGATACGCAGTATTTT.

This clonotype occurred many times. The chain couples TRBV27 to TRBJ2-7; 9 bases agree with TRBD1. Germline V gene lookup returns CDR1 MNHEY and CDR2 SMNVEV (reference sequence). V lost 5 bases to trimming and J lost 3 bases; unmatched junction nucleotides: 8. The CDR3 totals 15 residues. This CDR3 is CASSPTRDRVYEQYF. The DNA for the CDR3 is TGTGCCAGCAGTCCGACCAGGGACAGGGTCTACGAGCAGTACTTC.

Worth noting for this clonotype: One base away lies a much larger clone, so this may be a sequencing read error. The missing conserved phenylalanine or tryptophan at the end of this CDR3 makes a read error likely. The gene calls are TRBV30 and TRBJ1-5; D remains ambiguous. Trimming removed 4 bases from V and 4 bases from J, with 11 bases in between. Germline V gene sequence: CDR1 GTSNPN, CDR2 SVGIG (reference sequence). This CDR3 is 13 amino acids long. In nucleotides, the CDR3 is TGTGCCTGGACAGAGAGAAATAATCAGCCCCAGCATTCT. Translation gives CAWTERNNQPQHS.

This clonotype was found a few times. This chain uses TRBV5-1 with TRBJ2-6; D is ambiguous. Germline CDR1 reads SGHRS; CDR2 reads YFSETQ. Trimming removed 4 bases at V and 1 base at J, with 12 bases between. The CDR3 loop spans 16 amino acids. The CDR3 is CASSKDLASGANVLTF. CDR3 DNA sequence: TGCGCCAGCAGCAAGGATCTGGCGTCTGGGGCCAACGTCCTGACTTTC.

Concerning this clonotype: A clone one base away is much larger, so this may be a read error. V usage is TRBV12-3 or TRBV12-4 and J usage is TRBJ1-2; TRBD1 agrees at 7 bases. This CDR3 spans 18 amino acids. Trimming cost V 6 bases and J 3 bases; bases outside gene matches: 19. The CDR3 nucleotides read TGTGCCAGCAGCTACTACCTACAGGGGACCACGTCTGACTATGGCTACACCTTC. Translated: CASSYYLQGTTSDYGYTF.

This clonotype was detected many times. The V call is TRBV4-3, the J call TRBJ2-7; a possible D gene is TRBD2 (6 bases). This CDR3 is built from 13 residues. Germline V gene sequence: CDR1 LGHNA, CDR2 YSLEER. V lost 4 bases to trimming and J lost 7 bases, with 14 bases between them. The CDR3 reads CASSLPFGGEQYF. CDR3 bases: TGCGCCAGCAGCCTTCCCTTTGGGGGGGAGCAGTACTTC.

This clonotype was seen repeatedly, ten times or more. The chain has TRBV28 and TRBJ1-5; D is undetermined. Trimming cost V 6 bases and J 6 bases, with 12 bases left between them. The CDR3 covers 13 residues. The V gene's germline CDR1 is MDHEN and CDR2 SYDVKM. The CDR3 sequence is CASRPESSQPQHF. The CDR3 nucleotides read TGTGCCAGCAGGCCAGAATCTAGTCAGCCCCAGCATTTT.

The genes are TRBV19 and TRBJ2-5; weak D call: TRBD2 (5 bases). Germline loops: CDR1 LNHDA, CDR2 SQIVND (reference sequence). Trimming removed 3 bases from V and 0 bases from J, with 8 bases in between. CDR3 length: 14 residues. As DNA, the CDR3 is TGTGCCAGTAGTATTATACTAGACCAAGAGACCCAGTACTTC. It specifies CASSIILDQETQYF.

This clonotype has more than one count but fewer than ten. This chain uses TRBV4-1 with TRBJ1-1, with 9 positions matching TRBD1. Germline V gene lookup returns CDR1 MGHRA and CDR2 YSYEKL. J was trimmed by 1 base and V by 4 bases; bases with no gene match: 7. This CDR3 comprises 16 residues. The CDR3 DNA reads TGCGCCAGCAGCCGCCGGGGACAGGGAACGAACACTGAAGCTTTCTTT. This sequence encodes CASSRRGQGTNTEAFF.

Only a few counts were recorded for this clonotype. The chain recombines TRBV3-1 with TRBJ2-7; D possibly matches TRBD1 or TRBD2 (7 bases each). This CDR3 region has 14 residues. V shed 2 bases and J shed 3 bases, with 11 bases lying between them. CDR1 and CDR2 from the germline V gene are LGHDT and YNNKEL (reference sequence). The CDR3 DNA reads TGTGCCAGCAGCCAAAGCGGGACAGTCTACGAGCAGTACTTC. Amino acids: CASSQSGTVYEQYF.

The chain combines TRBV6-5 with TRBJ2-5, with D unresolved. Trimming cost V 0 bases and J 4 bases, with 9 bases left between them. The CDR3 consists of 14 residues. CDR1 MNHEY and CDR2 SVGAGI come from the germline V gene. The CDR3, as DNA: TGTGCCAGCAGTTACTCAAGAGTAGGAGAGACCCAGTACTTC. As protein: CASSYSRVGETQYF.

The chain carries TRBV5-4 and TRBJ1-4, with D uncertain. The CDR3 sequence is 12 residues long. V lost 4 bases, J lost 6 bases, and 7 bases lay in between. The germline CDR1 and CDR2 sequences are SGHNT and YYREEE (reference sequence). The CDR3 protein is CASSADYEKLFF. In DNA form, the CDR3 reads TGTGCCAGCAGCGCAGATTATGAAAAACTGTTTTTT. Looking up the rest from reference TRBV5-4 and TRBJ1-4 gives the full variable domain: ETGVTQSPTHLIKTRGQQVTLRCSSQSGHNTVSWYQQALGQGPQFIFQYYREEENGRGNFPPRFSGLQFPNYSSELNVNALELDDSALYLCASSADYEKLFFGSGTQLSVL.

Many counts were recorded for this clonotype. The CDR3 sequence: CASSLGEGLGNQPQHF. CDR3 nucleotides: TGTGCCAGCAGCTTAGGTGAGGGGCTCGGCAATCAGCCCCAGCATTTT. This chain joins TRBV11-3 and TRBJ1-5; TRBD1 is a possible D gene (5 bases). The CDR3 extends over 16 amino acids. Per germline, CDR1 SGHNT and CDR2 YENEEA. The V gene lost 1 base and the J gene lost 2 bases, with 12 bases spanning the gap. The full variable domain, its missing parts supplied by reference TRBV11-3 and TRBJ1-5, is EAGVVQSPRYKIIEKKQPVAFWCNPISGHNTLYWYLQNLGQGPELLIRYENEEAVDDSQLPKDRFSAERLKGVDSTLKIQPAELGDSAVYLCASSLGEGLGNQPQHFGDGTRLSIL.

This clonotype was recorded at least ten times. The CDR3, as DNA: TGTGCCAGCTCGAGAACGGGCACTGAAGCTTTCTTT. Protein sequence: CASSRTGTEAFF. This chain joins TRBV18 and TRBJ1-1; D not resolved. The germline gives CDR1 KGHSH, CDR2 LQKENI. V dropped 6 bases and J dropped 4 bases, with 9 bases sitting between them. CDR3 length: 12 amino acids.

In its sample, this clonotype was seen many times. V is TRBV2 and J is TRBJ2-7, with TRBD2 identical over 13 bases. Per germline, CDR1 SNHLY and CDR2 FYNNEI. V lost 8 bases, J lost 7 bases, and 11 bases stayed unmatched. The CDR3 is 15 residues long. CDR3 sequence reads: CASGVGLAGVREQYF. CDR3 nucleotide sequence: TGTGCCAGCGGGGTCGGACTAGCGGGAGTTCGGGAGCAGTACTTC. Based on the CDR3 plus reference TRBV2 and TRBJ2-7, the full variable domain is EPEVTQTPSHQVTQMGQEVILRCVPISNHLYFYWYRQILGQKVEFLVSFYNNEISEKSEIFDDQFSVERPDGSNFTLKIRSTKLEDSAMYFCASGVGLAGVREQYFGPGTRLTVT.

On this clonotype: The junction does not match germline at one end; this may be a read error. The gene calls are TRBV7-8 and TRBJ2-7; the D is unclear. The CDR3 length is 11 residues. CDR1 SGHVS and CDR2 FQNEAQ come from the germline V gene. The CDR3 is CASSLGAPPSF. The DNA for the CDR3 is TGTGCCAGCAGCTTAGGGGCTCCCCCGTCATTC. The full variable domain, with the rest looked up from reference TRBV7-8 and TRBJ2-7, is GAGVSQSPRYKVAKRGQDVALRCDPISGHVSLFWYQQALGQGPEFLTYFQNEAQLDKSGLPSDRFFAERPEGSVSTLKIQRTQQEDSAVYLCASSLGAPPSFGPGTRLTVT.

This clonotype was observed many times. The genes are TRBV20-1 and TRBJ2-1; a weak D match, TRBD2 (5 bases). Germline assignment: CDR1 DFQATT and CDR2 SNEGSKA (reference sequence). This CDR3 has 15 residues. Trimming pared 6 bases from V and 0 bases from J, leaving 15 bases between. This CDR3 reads CSANDYLDSYNEQFF. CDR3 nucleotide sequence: TGCAGTGCGAACGACTACCTGGACTCCTACAATGAGCAGTTCTTC.

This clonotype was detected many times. Here the CDR3 reads CASSTGDGYEQYF. The CDR3 DNA reads TGTGCCAGCAGCACCGGGGACGGTTACGAGCAGTACTTC. This chain links TRBV7-2 with TRBJ2-7; D may match TRBD1 or TRBD2 (5 bases each). With 5 bases removed from V and 4 bases from J, the gap between germline ends came to 12 bases. This CDR3 region has 13 residues. Per the germline V gene, CDR1 is SGHTA and CDR2 is FQGNSA.

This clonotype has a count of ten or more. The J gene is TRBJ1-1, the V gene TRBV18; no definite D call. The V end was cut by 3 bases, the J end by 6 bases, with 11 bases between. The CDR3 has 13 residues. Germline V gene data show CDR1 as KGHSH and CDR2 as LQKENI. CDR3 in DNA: TGTGCCAGCTCACCTCTTGGAGTCGCTGAAGCTTTCTTT. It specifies CASSPLGVAEAFF.

The CDR3 DNA reads as TGTGCCAGCAGTCCGGGTCGACAGGGTTACTACGAGCAGTACTTC. Protein sequence: CASSPGRQGYYEQYF. The chain employs TRBV6-4 and TRBJ2-7, with TRBD1 identical over 7 bases. Looked up from germline, CDR1 is MRHNA and CDR2 is SNTAGT. The CDR3 contains 15 residues. After removal of 5 bases from V and 3 bases from J, the junction contained 10 bases not matched to a gene.

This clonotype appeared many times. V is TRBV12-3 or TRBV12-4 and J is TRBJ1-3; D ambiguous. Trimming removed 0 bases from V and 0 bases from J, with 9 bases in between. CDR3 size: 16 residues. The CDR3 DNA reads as TGTGCCAGCAGTTTAGCCATCCACCCCTCTGGAAACACCATATATTTT. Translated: CASSLAIHPSGNTIYF.

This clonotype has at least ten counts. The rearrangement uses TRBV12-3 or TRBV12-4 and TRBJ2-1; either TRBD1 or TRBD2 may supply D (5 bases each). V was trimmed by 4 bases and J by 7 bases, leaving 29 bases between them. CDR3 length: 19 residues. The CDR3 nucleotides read TGTGCCAGCAGTTCTAGGTCCCCTCCGGGACCACGGACGCGTAATGAGCAGTTCTTC. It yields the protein CASSSRSPPGPRTRNEQFF.

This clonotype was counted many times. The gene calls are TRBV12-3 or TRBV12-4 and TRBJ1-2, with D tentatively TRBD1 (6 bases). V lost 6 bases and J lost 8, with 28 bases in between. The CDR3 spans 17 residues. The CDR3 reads CASRTDRSSPGSSGYTF. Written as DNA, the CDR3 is TGTGCCAGCAGGACCGACAGGTCCTCGCCTGGTTCGAGCGGCTACACCTTC.

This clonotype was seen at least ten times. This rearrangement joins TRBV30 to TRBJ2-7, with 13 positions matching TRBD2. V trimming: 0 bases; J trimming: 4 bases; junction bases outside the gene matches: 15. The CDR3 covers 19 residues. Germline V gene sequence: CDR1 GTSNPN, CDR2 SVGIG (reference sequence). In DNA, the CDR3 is TGTGCCTGGAGTGTACCCCCGGGACTAGCGGGACGACGGGAATACGAGCAGTACTTC. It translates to CAWSVPPGLAGRREYEQYF.

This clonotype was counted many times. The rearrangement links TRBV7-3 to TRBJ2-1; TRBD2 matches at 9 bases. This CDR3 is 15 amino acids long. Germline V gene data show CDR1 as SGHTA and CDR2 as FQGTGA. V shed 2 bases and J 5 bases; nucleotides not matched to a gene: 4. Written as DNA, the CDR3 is TGTGCCAGCAGCTTAGCGGGAGGGCGGAACAATGAGCAGTTCTTC. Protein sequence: CASSLAGGRNNEQFF. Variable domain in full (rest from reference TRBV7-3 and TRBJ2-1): GAGVSQTPSNKVTEKGKYVELRCDPISGHTALYWYRQSLGQGPEFLIYFQGTGAADDSGLPNDRFFAVRPEGSVSTLKIQRTERGDSAVYLCASSLAGGRNNEQFFGPGTRLTVL.

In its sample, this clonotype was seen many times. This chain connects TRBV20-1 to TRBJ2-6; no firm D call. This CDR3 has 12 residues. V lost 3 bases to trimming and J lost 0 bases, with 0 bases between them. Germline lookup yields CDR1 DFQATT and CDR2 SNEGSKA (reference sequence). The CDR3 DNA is TGCAGTGCTAGCTCTGGGGCCAACGTCCTGACTTTC. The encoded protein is CSASSGANVLTF.

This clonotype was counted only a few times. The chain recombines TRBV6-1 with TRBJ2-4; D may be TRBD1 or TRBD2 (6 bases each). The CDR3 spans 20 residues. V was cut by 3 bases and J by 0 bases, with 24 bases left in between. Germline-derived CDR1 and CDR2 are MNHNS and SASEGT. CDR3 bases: TGTGCCAGCAGTGACAGCCCCAGGGGCCCACGTAGCGGAGCCAAAAACATTCAGTACTTC. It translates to CASSDSPRGPRSGAKNIQYF.